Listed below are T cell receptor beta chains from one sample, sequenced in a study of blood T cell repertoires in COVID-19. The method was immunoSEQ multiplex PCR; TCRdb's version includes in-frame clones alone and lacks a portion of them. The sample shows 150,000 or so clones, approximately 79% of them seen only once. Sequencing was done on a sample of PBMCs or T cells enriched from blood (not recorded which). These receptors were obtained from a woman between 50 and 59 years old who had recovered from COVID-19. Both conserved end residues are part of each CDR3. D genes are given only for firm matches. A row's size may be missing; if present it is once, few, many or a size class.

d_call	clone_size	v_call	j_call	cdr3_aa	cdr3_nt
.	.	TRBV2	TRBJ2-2	CASTGLGELFF	TGTGCCAGCACGGGACTGGGGGAGCTGTTTTTT
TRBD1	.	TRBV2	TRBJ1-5	CASSERYPLGQGSVKPQHF	TGTGCCAGCAGTGAACGATACCCCCTGGGACAGGGGAGTGTAAAGCCCCAGCATTTT
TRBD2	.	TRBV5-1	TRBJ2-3	CASRPGTSGSRTDTQYF	TGCGCCAGCAGACCCGGGACTAGCGGGAGCCGCACAGATACGCAGTATTTT
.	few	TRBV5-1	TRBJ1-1	CASRRQTEAFF	TGCGCCAGCAGGAGACAGACTGAAGCTTTCTTT
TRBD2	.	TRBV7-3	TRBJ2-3	CASSPDPLAGSTDTQYF	TGTGCCAGCAGCCCAGACCCCCTAGCGGGGAGCACAGATACGCAGTATTTT
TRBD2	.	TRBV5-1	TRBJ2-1	CASSLTGLAGVRDEQFF	TGCGCCAGCAGCTTGACGGGACTAGCGGGGGTGCGGGATGAGCAGTTCTTC
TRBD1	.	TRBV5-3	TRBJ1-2	CARSRPYYTTGINYGYTF	TGTGCCAGAAGCAGACCATACTATACGACAGGGATTAACTATGGCTACACCTTC
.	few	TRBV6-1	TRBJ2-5	CASSEAESLARETQYF	TGTGCCAGCAGTGAAGCCGAATCCCTAGCTAGGGAGACCCAGTACTTC
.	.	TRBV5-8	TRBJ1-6	CAEPSYNSPLHF	TGTGCGGAGCCCTCCTATAATTCACCCCTCCACTTT
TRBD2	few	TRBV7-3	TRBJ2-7	CASSPFAGVNEQYF	TGTGCCAGCAGCCCCTTCGCGGGAGTCAACGAGCAGTACTTC
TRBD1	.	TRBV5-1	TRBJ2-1	CASRETGGRFF	TGCGCCAGCAGGGAGACAGGGGGTCGGTTCTTC
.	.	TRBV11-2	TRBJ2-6	CASSPHLGDGANVLTF	TGTGCCAGCAGCCCGCATTTGGGAGACGGGGCCAACGTCCTGACTTTC
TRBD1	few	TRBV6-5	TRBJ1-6	CASTRQGINSPLHF	TGTGCCAGCACTAGACAGGGGATTAATTCACCCCTCCACTTT
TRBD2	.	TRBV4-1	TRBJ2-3	CASSQPSGGAMDTQYF	TGCGCCAGCAGCCAACCTAGCGGGGGGGCCATGGATACGCAGTATTTT
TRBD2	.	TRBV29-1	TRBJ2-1	CSGTSASSYNEQFF	TGCAGCGGAACTAGCGCGAGCTCCTACAATGAGCAGTTCTTC